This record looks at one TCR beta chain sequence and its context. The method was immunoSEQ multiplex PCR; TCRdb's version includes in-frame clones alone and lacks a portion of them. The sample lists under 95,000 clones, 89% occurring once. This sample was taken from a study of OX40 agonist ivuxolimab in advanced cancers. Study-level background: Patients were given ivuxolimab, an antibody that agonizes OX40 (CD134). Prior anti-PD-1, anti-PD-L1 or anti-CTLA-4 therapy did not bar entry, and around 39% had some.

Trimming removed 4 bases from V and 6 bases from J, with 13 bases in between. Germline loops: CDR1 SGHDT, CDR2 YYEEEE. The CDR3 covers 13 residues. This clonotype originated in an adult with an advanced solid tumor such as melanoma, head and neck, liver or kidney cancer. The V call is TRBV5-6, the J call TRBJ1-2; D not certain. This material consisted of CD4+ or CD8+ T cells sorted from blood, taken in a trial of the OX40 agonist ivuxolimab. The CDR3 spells CASSPRVRDGYTF. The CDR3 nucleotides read TGTGCCAGCAGCCCCCGGGTTAGGGATGGCTACACCTTC.